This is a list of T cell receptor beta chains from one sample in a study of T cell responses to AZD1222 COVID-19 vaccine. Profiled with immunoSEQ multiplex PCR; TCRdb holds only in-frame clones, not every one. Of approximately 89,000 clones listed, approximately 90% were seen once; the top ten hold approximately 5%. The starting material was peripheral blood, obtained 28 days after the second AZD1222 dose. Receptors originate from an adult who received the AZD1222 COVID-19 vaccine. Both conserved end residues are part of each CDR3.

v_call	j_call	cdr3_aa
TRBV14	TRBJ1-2	CASSQEQVLGYGYTF
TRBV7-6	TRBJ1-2	CASSSGHSYTF
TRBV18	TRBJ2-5	CASSPERETQYF
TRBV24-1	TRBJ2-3	CATSDRGASLSDTQYF
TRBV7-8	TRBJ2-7	CASSPAGQGAYEQYF
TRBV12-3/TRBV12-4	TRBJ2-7	CASSLVGEQYF
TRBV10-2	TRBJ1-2	CASSEQGVGYTF
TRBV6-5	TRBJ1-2	CASTSTGGNYGYTF
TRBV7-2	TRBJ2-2	CASSLQTARNTGELFF
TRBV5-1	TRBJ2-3	CASSYGQRPSTDTQYF
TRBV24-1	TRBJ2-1	CATRQGGGAYNEQFF
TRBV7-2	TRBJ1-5	CASSLGGTGYQPQHF
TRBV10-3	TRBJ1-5	CAIRAGGGHQPQHF
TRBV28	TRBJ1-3	CASSSPTRLTGNTIYF
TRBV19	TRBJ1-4	CASKGRFGSTNEKLFF
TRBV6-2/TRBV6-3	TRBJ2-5	CASSFLGQSRGTQYF